This T cell receptor (beta chain) was sequenced for a study of shared clonotypes between healthy human individuals. Comments on this clone: Its antigen is currently unknown.

CDR3 length: 14 residues. Trimming removed 5 bases from V and 6 bases from J, with 17 bases in between. Germline V lookup: CDR1 PRHDT, CDR2 FYEKMQ (reference sequence). The naive CD8 subset, CD45RO-negative cells positively selected for CCR7, excluded terminally differentiated effector memory CD45RA+ cells. The repertoire was sequenced with immunoSEQ multiplex PCR; TCRdb's copy has only in-frame clones and lacks some. The sample holds around 560,000 clones, approximately 96% seen once. The study's findings and limits: Investigators collected only blood, and repertoires in tissues likely differ.

The chain links TRBV13 to TRBJ2-7; TRBD2 is a possible D gene (5 bases). What was sequenced was naive CD8+ T cells sorted from blood. The TCR was taken from a woman between 25 and 40 years old in good health. The CDR3 sequence is CASSPRRASGEQYF. The CDR3 DNA sequence: TGTGCCAGCAGCCCCCGGCGGGCCTCCGGCGAGCAGTACTTC.